Shown below are 16 T cell receptor beta chains from a single sample sequenced in a study of blood T cell repertoires in COVID-19. The data were produced by immunoSEQ multiplex PCR, yet TCRdb's version contains in-frame clones alone and is incomplete. This table has about 68,000 clones, over 75% appearing once. Sequenced sample: peripheral blood. All receptors come from a man over 45 with acute or convalescent COVID-19.

V and J are TRBV12-5 and TRBJ2-3; weak D call: TRBD1 (5 bases). Germline assignment: CDR1 LGHNT and CDR2 FRNRAP. The CDR3 consists of 15 residues. The V end was cut by 6 bases, the J end by 6 bases, with 19 bases between. The CDR3 region has the DNA TGTGCTAGTGGGGGGCCTAGGAATAATAAGGATACGCAGTATTTT. Amino acid sequence: CASGGPRNNKDTQYF.

V usage is TRBV7-2 and J usage is TRBJ2-1, with 13 bases identical to TRBD2. V was pared by 4 bases and J by 9 bases, with 15 bases of the junction left unmatched. The CDR3 has 18 amino acids. Looked up from germline, CDR1 is SGHTA and CDR2 is FQGNSA. DNA of the CDR3: TGTGCCAGCAGCTCCCGGCGGAGACTAGCGGGGGGTACCATTGAGCAGTTCTTC. It codes for CASSSRRRLAGGTIEQFF.

V is TRBV5-5 and J is TRBJ2-2, with 12 bases that match TRBD2. This CDR3 comprises 17 residues. After removal of 6 bases from V and 4 bases from J, the junction contained 10 bases not matched to a gene. In germline, CDR1 is SGHKS, CDR2 YYEKEE (reference sequence). CDR3 sequence reads: CASNPLAGGHSTGELFF. The CDR3 DNA reads as TGTGCCAGCAACCCTCTAGCGGGGGGGCACAGCACCGGGGAGCTGTTTTTT.

The rearrangement uses TRBV5-3 and TRBJ2-7; D may be TRBD1 (6 bases). TRBV5-3 is an ORF; its function is uncertain. V was pared by 1 base and J by 3 bases, with 17 bases between. The CDR3 has 16 residues. As DNA, the CDR3 is TGTGCCAGAAGCTTGAACCGTAGGACAGCATACTACGAGCAGTACGTC. As protein: CARSLNRRTAYYEQYV.

The V call is TRBV20-1, the J call TRBJ2-7; 8 nucleotides align to TRBD1. CDR3 length: 14 residues. Trimming removed 3 bases from V and 4 bases from J; junction bases left unmatched: 8. The germline V gene encodes CDR1 DFQATT and CDR2 SNEGSKA (reference sequence). The CDR3 here is CSASPAGGRYEQYF. CDR3 coding DNA: TGCAGTGCTAGTCCCGCAGGGGGCAGGTACGAGCAGTACTTC.

The genes are TRBV7-8 and TRBJ1-2; possibly TRBD1 for D (6 bases). V was pared by 1 base and J by 6 bases, with 15 bases between. Germline V gene data show CDR1 as SGHVS and CDR2 as FQNEAQ. The CDR3 length is 15 residues. The CDR3 region is CASSLEQGRFNGYTF. The CDR3 DNA reads TGTGCCAGCAGCTTAGAGCAGGGGCGCTTTAATGGCTACACCTTC.

This rearrangement joins TRBV7-3 to TRBJ2-1; TRBD1 might be the D (5 bases). The CDR3 is made up of 16 amino acids. Trimming left V 1 base short and J 6 bases short, with 16 bases between. Germline V gene lookup returns CDR1 SGHTA and CDR2 FQGTGA. Here the CDR3 DNA reads TGTGCCAGCAGCTTAAGGTTTACAGGCGCCCTCAATGAGCAGTTCTTC. Encoded protein: CASSLRFTGALNEQFF.

Worth noting for this clone: The sample holds other DNA sequences that translate to the same CDR3. The genes are TRBV3-1 (or the pseudogene TRBV3-2) and TRBJ1-2; 8 positions agree with TRBD1. This CDR3 has 14 residues. Germline CDR1 reads LGHDT; CDR2 reads YNNKEL (reference sequence). V lost 0 bases and J lost 4; bases outside the gene matches: 1. The CDR3 DNA sequence: TGTGCCAGCAGCCAAGAAGACAGGGGCTATGGCTACACCTTC. This codes for CASSQEDRGYGYTF.

The chain joins TRBV3-1 (or the pseudogene TRBV3-2) to TRBJ1-2, with a tentative D call TRBD1 (5 bases). The V gene's germline CDR1 is LGHDT and CDR2 YNNKEL (reference sequence). CDR3 length: 16 amino acids. The V end lost 4 bases, the J end lost 4 bases, and 19 bases lay between the germline ends. CDR3 bases: TGTGCCAGCAGCCCCCAGGAGGGGCGAGGTCCCTATGGCTACACCTTC. This codes for CASSPQEGRGPYGYTF.

This chain links TRBV7-8 with TRBJ2-1, with D perhaps TRBD2 (6 bases). The V end lost 5 bases, the J end lost 8 bases, and 19 bases lay between the germline ends. CDR3 size: 15 residues. In germline, CDR1 is SGHVS, CDR2 FQNEAQ. CDR3 sequence (DNA): TGTGCCAGCAGCCTCGGCACCGGGGGTCTTTATGAGCAGTTCTTC. Translating gives CASSLGTGGLYEQFF.

The CDR3 sequence is CASTWTGDGNQPQHF. The CDR3 DNA follows: TGTGCCAGCACCTGGACAGGGGATGGCAATCAGCCCCAGCATTTT. The genes are TRBV2 and TRBJ1-5; the match to TRBD1 covers 9 bases. The V gene's germline CDR1 is SNHLY and CDR2 FYNNEI. This CDR3 comprises 15 residues. The V and J ends lost 7 bases and 2 bases, in that order; junction bases with no gene match: 6.

The chain uses TRBV12-3 or TRBV12-4 and TRBJ2-3, with D perhaps matching TRBD2 (6 bases). The CDR3 covers 13 residues. V lost 7 bases, J lost 8 bases, and 16 bases lay in between. The CDR3 coding sequence is TGTGCCAGCACACTAGGAGGGACTGGTACGCAGTATTTT. Its protein is CASTLGGTGTQYF.

V is TRBV7-8 and J is TRBJ2-7; the D is unclear. V was trimmed by 0 bases and J by 3 bases, leaving 6 bases between them. Germline CDR1 SGHVS, CDR2 FQNEAQ. The CDR3 spans 13 residues. CDR3 coding DNA: TGTGCCAGCAGCTTAGCGTTTAGCTACGAGCAGTACGTC. Amino acids: CASSLAFSYEQYV.

The chain carries TRBV11-2 and TRBJ1-1, with 10 bases identical to TRBD1. After removal of 5 bases from V and 1 base from J, the junction contained 7 bases not matched to a gene. The CDR3 covers 16 residues. The germline V gene has CDR1 SGHAT and CDR2 FQNNGV. The CDR3 DNA is TGTGCCAGCAGCACCGGGACAGGGGCTGAGAACACTGAAGCTTTCTTT. Encoded protein: CASSTGTGAENTEAFF.

This clone occurred once. This chain joins TRBV6-5 and TRBJ1-2, with TRBD1 matching 11 bases. The CDR3 contains 15 residues. Trimming at V came to 6 bases and at J to 2 bases, leaving 5 bases not matched to a gene. Germline CDR1 MNHEY, CDR2 SVGAGI. The CDR3 sequence: CASRDRGLGNYGYTF. As DNA, the CDR3 is TGTGCCAGCAGGGACAGGGGGCTGGGGAACTATGGCTACACCTTC.

This chain joins TRBV2 and TRBJ2-2, with D perhaps matching TRBD1 (5 bases). The CDR3 has 15 residues. Germline-derived CDR1 and CDR2 are SNHLY and FYNNEI. V gave up 7 bases and J gave up 8 bases, with 20 bases separating them. The CDR3 spells CASTASTRAQGELFF. DNA of the CDR3: TGTGCCAGCACCGCGTCGACCAGGGCACAGGGGGAGCTGTTTTTT.